These 3 T cell receptor beta chains originate from one sample sequenced in a study of immune evolution from preneoplasia to lung adenocarcinoma (dated by TCRdb to the early 2020s). The receptor library was made with the immunoSEQ multiplex PCR assay. Drawn from immuneACCESS, this table holds only the in-frame rearrangements with V and J called that TCRdb kept. Clones are partly lost; checked studies trace under half to an unresolved V gene and leave the rest unexplained. The sample contains 20,000 to 25,000 clones, about 79% of them found a single time. 5.6% of the sample is in the top ten clones. Material for sequencing was FFPE invasive lung adenocarcinoma tissue. This specimen's cell subset or site label, interpreted: frankly invasive lung adenocarcinoma (ADC). Receptors originate from a person in their sixties or seventies with lung adenocarcinoma.

The rearrangement joins TRBV18 to TRBJ2-3; weak D call: TRBD1 (6 bases). Germline V gives CDR1 KGHSH, CDR2 LQKENI. Deletions cut 4 bases from V and 6 bases from J, with 14 bases between. The CDR3 spans 14 residues. The CDR3 coding sequence is TGTGCCAGCTCACGCCGGGACAAAGCGGATACGCAGTATTTT. Encoded protein: CASSRRDKADTQYF.

Only a few counts were recorded for this clone. The chain uses TRBV28 and TRBJ2-7, with D perhaps TRBD2 (6 bases). V lost 7 bases, J lost 7 bases, and 20 bases lay in between. Germline V gene lookup returns CDR1 MDHEN and CDR2 SYDVKM. The CDR3 is 14 amino acids. CDR3 nucleotide sequence: TGTGCCAGCATGGGGGGTCTAGGTCTCGGGGAGCAGTACTTC. The encoded protein is CASMGGLGLGEQYF.

The chain recombines TRBV2 with TRBJ1-2; D gene unclear. The CDR3 extends over 13 amino acids. V gave up 4 bases and J gave up 8 bases, with 14 bases separating them. CDR1 is SNHLY and CDR2 is FYNNEI in the germline V gene. The CDR3 region has the DNA TGTGCCAGCAGTGGAGCTGGGCCTGCGGGCTACACCTTC. This gives the protein CASSGAGPAGYTF. The full variable domain, its missing parts supplied by reference TRBV2 and TRBJ1-2, is EPEVTQTPSHQVTQMGQEVILRCVPISNHLYFYWYRQILGQKVEFLVSFYNNEISEKSEIFDDQFSVERPDGSNFTLKIRSTKLEDSAMYFCASSGAGPAGYTFGSGTRLTVV.